This T cell receptor (beta chain) was sequenced during a study of blood T cell repertoires in COVID-19 (TCRdb year 2020). A note on the overall study: Samples covering the acute and convalescent phases of COVID-19 were provided by collaborators in the United States, Italy and Spain. Samples were obtained from the ongoing ImmuneRACE study (first 160 participants) and from 1,000 to 1,500 subjects provided by 6 global collaborators. A freely available public database, intended as a resource for researchers studying the immune response to SARS-CoV-2, is where the repertoires were released. The dataset comprised deeply sampled blood TCRbeta repertoires from subjects exposed to, actively infected with, or recovered from COVID-19. Sample metadata almost always included a de-identified subject ID, COVID-19 status, age in years and sex. Where available, HLA class I and class II types were taken from metadata supplied by the sample provider and were not determined by assay-based typing. The prospective study material was composed of cDNA or gDNA derived from T cells, B-cell-depleted T cells, or PBMCs.

The V end loses 1 base and the J end loses 8 bases, and a stretch of 5 bases separates them. CDR3 length: 11 amino acids, cysteine to phenylalanine. The only DNA kept is the CDR3, 33 bases in frame from the first base. CDR1 and CDR2 (SEHNR, FQNEAQ) derive from the germline V gene (reference sequence). As for this clone: The clone's antigen remains unknown. Within one base of it there is no much larger clone, and no base qualities were kept.

The collaborating institutions used their own protocols to collect whole blood in K2EDTA tubes. For TCRbeta analysis, collaborators shipped samples in one of three forms: frozen whole blood, isolated PBMCs, or DNA extracted from either of those sample types. General conclusions and limits of the study: The quantity of clinical and demographic metadata differed by source and by participant and was supplied without curation.

TCRbeta CDR3 regions were amplified from genomic DNA by means of the immunoSEQ Assay, a bias-controlled multiplex PCR. Turning to the authors' computational methods: The number of nucleated cells in each sample was estimated by amplification of reference gene primers within the assay. Sequence reads were collapsed and filtered to measure the absolute abundance of every unique TCRbeta CDR3 rearrangement. For each sample, productive Simpson clonality was calculated as the square root of Simpson's diversity index across productive rearrangements. As stored in TCRdb, this immuneACCESS dataset retains in-frame rearrangements with V and J assigned. A fraction of the clones does not appear; measured against another copy, unresolved V genes explain less than half of the discrepancy, and the remainder lacks a known reason. V, J and clone size were drawn from that table, and D and trimming were deduced from the DNA. For this sample there are 55,000 to 75,000 clones; about four fifths appear just once. The ten most abundant clones make up around 10% of the sample.

The source of this sequence is a human donor in a cohort sampled during active COVID-19. Source material: peripheral blood. The chain couples TRBV7-9 to TRBJ1-1, with TRBD1 tentatively as D gene (5 bases match). CDR3 region: CASSLGTEAFF. The sequence in DNA is TGTGCCAGCAGCTTAGGGACAGAAGCTTTCTTT.